This is a list of T cell receptor beta chains from one sample in a study of shared clonotypes between healthy human individuals. Libraries were prepared by immunoSEQ multiplex PCR; TCRdb keeps only in-frame clonotypes and omits some of them. This table holds about 2.3 million clones, 85% to 95% found once. Sequenced: naive CD4+ T cells from PBMCs. These receptors all stem from a man between 18 and 29 years old in good health. Some clones in this sample may be carry-over from other donors' samples. Both conserved end residues are part of each CDR3. The order of the fields is D gene, clone size, CDR3 length, V gene, J gene, CDR3 protein, CDR3 DNA. The D gene is left open where the match is weak. Clone size appears in some rows only: once, few, many, or a class for an expanded clone.

-	-	13	TRBV6-5	TRBJ2-6	CASRESGANVLTF	TGTGCCAGCAGAGAATCTGGGGCCAACGTCCTGACTTTC
-	few	16	TRBV4-2	TRBJ1-3	CASSQDLGGPGNTIYF	TGTGCCAGCAGCCAGGATTTAGGGGGACCTGGAAACACCATATATTTT
-	-	15	TRBV19	TRBJ2-7	CASSMSPTKSYEQYF	TGTGCCAGTAGTATGAGCCCGACTAAGTCCTACGAGCAGTACTTC
-	-	15	TRBV9	TRBJ2-1	CASSGAVSRNNEQFF	TGTGCCAGCAGCGGCGCAGTTAGTCGAAACAATGAGCAGTTCTTC
-	-	15	TRBV5-1	TRBJ2-4	CASSLSGNNGAIQYF	TGCGCCAGCAGCTTAAGTGGGAATAATGGCGCCATTCAGTACTTC
TRBD1	-	16	TRBV15	TRBJ1-4	CATSSGQGRTNEKLFF	TGTGCCACCAGCAGTGGACAGGGCCGAACTAATGAAAAACTGTTTTTT
-	-	16	TRBV28	TRBJ1-4	CASSLRIVGAGEKLFF	TGTGCCAGCAGTTTACGGATTGTGGGAGCAGGAGAAAAACTGTTTTTT
-	-	14	TRBV10-3	TRBJ2-5	CAISDQQGKETQYF	TGTGCCATCAGTGACCAGCAGGGAAAAGAGACCCAGTACTTC
-	-	14	TRBV5-1	TRBJ1-5	CASSLGQGGQPQHF	TGCGCCAGCAGCTTGGGTCAGGGCGGCCAGCCCCAGCATTTT
TRBD2	-	15	TRBV4-2	TRBJ2-1	CASSRLLAGNNEQFF	TGTGCCAGCAGCCGCCTACTAGCGGGAAATAATGAGCAGTTCTTC
TRBD2	-	16	TRBV7-7	TRBJ2-5	CASSLRRASGEETQYF	TGTGCCAGCAGCTTAAGAAGGGCTAGCGGGGAAGAGACCCAGTACTTC
-	-	12	TRBV28	TRBJ2-5	CASSLRQETQYF	TGTGCCAGCAGTTTACGCCAAGAGACCCAGTACTTC
TRBD2	-	18	TRBV6-1	TRBJ2-2	CASSEGPRLAGWAGELFF	TGTGCCAGCAGTGAAGGGCCCCGACTAGCGGGTTGGGCCGGGGAGCTGTTTTTT
-	-	17	TRBV15	TRBJ1-3	CATSITNRGSSGNTIYF	TGTGCCACCAGCATAACAAATAGGGGCTCCTCTGGAAACACCATATATTTT
-	-	15	TRBV27	TRBJ1-1	CASSFLQGRNTEAFF	TGTGCCAGCAGTTTTCTGCAGGGACGGAACACTGAAGCTTTCTTT
-	-	13	TRBV10-2	TRBJ2-7	CASSSGAPYEQYF	TGCGCCAGCAGTAGCGGAGCCCCCTACGAGCAGTACTTC
TRBD1	once	16	TRBV7-3	TRBJ2-2	CASSLQAGGTVGELFF	TGTGCCAGCAGCTTACAGGCAGGGGGCACGGTCGGGGAGCTGTTTTTT
TRBD1	-	15	TRBV5-1	TRBJ1-1	CASSLGDRVMPEAFF	TGCGCCAGCAGCTTGGGTGACAGGGTAATGCCTGAAGCTTTCTTT
TRBD2	-	15	TRBV28	TRBJ2-7	CASSLPGLAGIEQYF	TGTGCCAGCAGTTTACCGGGACTAGCGGGAATCGAGCAGTACTTC
-	once	14	TRBV7-2	TRBJ1-5	CASSFSTFNQPQHF	TGTGCCAGCAGCTTTTCCACATTCAATCAGCCCCAGCATTTT